The rows below give T cell receptor beta chains drawn from one sample of a study of T cell changes during pregnancy in multiple sclerosis. Profiled with immunoSEQ multiplex PCR; TCRdb holds only in-frame clones, not every one. The sample yields more than 55,000 clones, around nine tenths seen once. The material was peripheral blood, obtained after pregnancy. These receptors all come from a female donor with multiple sclerosis, enrolled in a pregnancy study. The CDR3 runs from the conserved cysteine through the conserved F or W. D genes are given only for firm matches. Expanded clones get a size class; other rows say once, few or many, or leave the size out.

J: TRBJ1-6
D: -
V: TRBV6-6
size: -
DNA: TGTGCCAGCAGGCGGGAGGTGGCAGGTTACGATTCACCCCTCCACTTT
CDR3: CASRREVAGYDSPLHF

J: TRBJ1-2
D: TRBD1
V: TRBV18
size: -
DNA: TGTGCCAGCTCACCAACAGGGGGCGCAGACTATGGCTACACCTTC
CDR3: CASSPTGGADYGYTF

J: TRBJ2-2
D: -
V: TRBV9
size: -
DNA: TGTGCCAGCAGCGTAGGCAGGGCTAGCACCGGGGAGCTGTTTTTT
CDR3: CASSVGRASTGELFF

J: TRBJ2-6
D: -
V: TRBV6-5
size: -
DNA: TGTGCCAGCACCGGAGGGTCTGGGGCCAACGTCCTGACTTTC
CDR3: CASTGGSGANVLTF

J: TRBJ2-7
D: TRBD1
V: TRBV14
size: -
DNA: TGTGCCAGCAGCCCCGGGTTTAACAGGGGGGAAGAGCAGTACTTC
CDR3: CASSPGFNRGEEQYF

J: TRBJ2-3
D: -
V: TRBV18
size: -
DNA: TGTGCCAGCTCAGCGACTTGGTATGTAGGCCCAGATACGCAGTATTTT
CDR3: CASSATWYVGPDTQYF

J: TRBJ1-2
D: TRBD1
V: TRBV5-6
size: -
DNA: TGTGCCAGCAGCTTGCCGACAGGGGTGGGCTATGGCTACACCTTC
CDR3: CASSLPTGVGYGYTF

J: TRBJ2-5
D: TRBD2
V: TRBV5-1
size: -
DNA: TGCGCCAGCAGCTTCGGGACTAGCGGGGGTCAAGAGACCCAGTACTTC
CDR3: CASSFGTSGGQETQYF

J: TRBJ1-3
D: -
V: TRBV19
size: -
DNA: TGTGCCAGTAGTATTGTTATCTCGCTGGCCTCTGGAAACACCATATATTTT
CDR3: CASSIVISLASGNTIYF

J: TRBJ1-1
D: -
V: TRBV10-3
size: -
DNA: TGTGCCATCAGTCCGTCCGGGACACTGACCGGGACTGAAGCTTTCTTT
CDR3: CAISPSGTLTGTEAFF

J: TRBJ1-1
D: -
V: TRBV7-2
size: -
DNA: TGTGCCAGCAGCTTAGCAGGGAGAGCTTTCTTT
CDR3: CASSLAGRAFF

J: TRBJ2-5
D: TRBD2
V: TRBV10-3
size: -
DNA: TGTGCCATCAGTGGTAGCGGGGGGCACCAAGAGACCCAGTACTTC
CDR3: CAISGSGGHQETQYF

J: TRBJ2-1
D: -
V: TRBV9
size: -
DNA: TGTGCCAGCAGCGTAGCGGGCGGGGTCTCCTACAATGAGCAGTTCTTC
CDR3: CASSVAGGVSYNEQFF

J: TRBJ1-1
D: TRBD1
V: TRBV29-1
size: -
DNA: TGCAGCGTTGGACGGACAGGGAACACTGAAGCTTTCTTT
CDR3: CSVGRTGNTEAFF

J: TRBJ2-1
D: TRBD2
V: TRBV30
size: -
DNA: TGTGCCTGGAGTGTAGGTAGCGGGTTGTACAATGAGCAGTTCTTC
CDR3: CAWSVGSGLYNEQFF

J: TRBJ1-5
D: TRBD1
V: TRBV7-2
size: -
DNA: TGTGCCAGCGGCGACAGGGGAGGCAATCAGCCCCAGCATTTT
CDR3: CASGDRGGNQPQHF

J: TRBJ1-1
D: TRBD1
V: TRBV5-6
size: -
DNA: TGTGCCAGCAGCTTGTTGACAGGGGGATTTACTGAAGCTTTCTTT
CDR3: CASSLLTGGFTEAFF

J: TRBJ1-5
D: TRBD1
V: TRBV4-3
size: few
DNA: TGCGCCAGCAGCCAAACAGGGGGCGACGGTCAGCCCCAGCATTTT
CDR3: CASSQTGGDGQPQHF

J: TRBJ2-5
D: TRBD2
V: TRBV18
size: -
DNA: TGTGCCAGCTCACCGGGTCTACGGGGGGAAGAGACCCAGTACTTC
CDR3: CASSPGLRGEETQYF

J: TRBJ1-1
D: -
V: TRBV5-1
size: -
DNA: TGCGCCAGCAGCTTGGAGGACAGCGGGAACACTGAAGCTTTCTTT
CDR3: CASSLEDSGNTEAFF